Included here is one T cell receptor (beta chain) sequence, with context. Study processing details: How many nucleated cells were present was estimated from reference gene primer amplification. Repertoires were generated with immunoSEQ multiplex PCR, while TCRdb's copy carries only in-frame clones and drops some. V, J and clone size reflect that table, while D and trimming were determined from the DNA. The data hold a few hundred thousand clones, with roughly 85% observed a single time. The V gene end was trimmed by 0 bases and the J gene end by 2 bases; junction bases not matched to a gene: 7. The CDR3 loop spans 16 amino acids. Germline V gene data show CDR1 as MNHNS and CDR2 as SASEGT. These data belong to a study of blood T cell repertoires in COVID-19. In the study overall: Samples came from the United States, Italy and Spain, spanning acute and convalescent COVID-19. From T cells, B-cell-depleted T cells, or PBMCs came the material, which was cDNA or gDNA.

The rearrangement links TRBV6-1 to TRBJ2-7; 7 bases map to TRBD1. The receptor comes from a woman between 18 and 29 years old with acute or convalescent COVID-19. The sequencing sample was made of peripheral blood. The CDR3 bases are TGTGCCAGCAGTGAAGCGCTTTGGGACAGCACCTACGAGCAGTACTTC. This codes for CASSEALWDSTYEQYF.